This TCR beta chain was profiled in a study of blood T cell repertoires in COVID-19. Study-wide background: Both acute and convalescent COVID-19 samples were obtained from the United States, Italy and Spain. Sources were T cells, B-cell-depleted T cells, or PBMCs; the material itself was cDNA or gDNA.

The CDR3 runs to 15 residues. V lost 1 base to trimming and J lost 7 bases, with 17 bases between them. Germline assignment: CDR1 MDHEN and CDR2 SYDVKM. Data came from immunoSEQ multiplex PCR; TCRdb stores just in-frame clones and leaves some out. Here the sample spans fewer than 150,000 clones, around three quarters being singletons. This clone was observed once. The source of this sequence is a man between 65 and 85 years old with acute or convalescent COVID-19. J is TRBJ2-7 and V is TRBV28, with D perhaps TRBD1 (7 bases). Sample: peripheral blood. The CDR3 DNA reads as TGTGCCAGCAGTTTATCCCAGGGGGGAAGGGGGGAGCAGTACTTC. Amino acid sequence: CASSLSQGGRGEQYF.